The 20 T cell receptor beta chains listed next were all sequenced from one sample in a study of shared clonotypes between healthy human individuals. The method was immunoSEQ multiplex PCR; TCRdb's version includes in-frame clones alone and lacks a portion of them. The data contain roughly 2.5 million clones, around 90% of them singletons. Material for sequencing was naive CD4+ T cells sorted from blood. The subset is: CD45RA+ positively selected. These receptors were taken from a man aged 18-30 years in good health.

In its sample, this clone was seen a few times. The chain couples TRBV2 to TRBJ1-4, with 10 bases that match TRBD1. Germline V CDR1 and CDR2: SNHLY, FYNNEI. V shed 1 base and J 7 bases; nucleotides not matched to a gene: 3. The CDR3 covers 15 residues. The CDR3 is CASSEVGTGAEKLFF. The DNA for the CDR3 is TGTGCCAGCAGTGAAGTCGGGACAGGGGCTGAAAAACTGTTTTTT.

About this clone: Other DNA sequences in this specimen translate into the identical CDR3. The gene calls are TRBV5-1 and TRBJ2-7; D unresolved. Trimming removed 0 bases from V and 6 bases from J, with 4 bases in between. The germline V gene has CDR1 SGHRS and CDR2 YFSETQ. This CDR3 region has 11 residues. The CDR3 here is CASSLDREQYF. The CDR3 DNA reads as TGCGCCAGCAGCTTGGATCGCGAGCAGTACTTC.

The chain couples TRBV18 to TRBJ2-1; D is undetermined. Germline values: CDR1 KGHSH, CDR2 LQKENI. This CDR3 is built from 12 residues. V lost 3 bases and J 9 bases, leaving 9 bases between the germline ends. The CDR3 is CASSPSLFEQFF. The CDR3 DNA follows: TGTGCCAGCTCACCCTCACTTTTTGAGCAGTTCTTC.

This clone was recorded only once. The CDR3 DNA reads TGTGCCAGCGGGGGGGGCAACGAGCAGTTCTTC. Translation: CASGGGNEQFF. The V call is TRBV2, the J call TRBJ2-1; D possibly corresponds to TRBD2 (7 bases). The V gene's germline CDR1 is SNHLY and CDR2 FYNNEI. The V and J ends lost 8 bases and 10 bases respectively, with 12 bases between them. This CDR3 comprises 11 residues.

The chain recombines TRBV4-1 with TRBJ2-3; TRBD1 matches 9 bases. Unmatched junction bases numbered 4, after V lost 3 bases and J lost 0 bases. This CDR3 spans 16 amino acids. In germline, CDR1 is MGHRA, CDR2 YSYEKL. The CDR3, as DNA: TGCGCCAGCAGCCAGTTTGGACAGGGGAGCACAGATACGCAGTATTTT. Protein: CASSQFGQGSTDTQYF.

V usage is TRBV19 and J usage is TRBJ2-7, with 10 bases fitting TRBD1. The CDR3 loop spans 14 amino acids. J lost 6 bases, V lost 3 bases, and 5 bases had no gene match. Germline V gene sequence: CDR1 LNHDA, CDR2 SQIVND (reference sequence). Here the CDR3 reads CASSIPGQGSEQYF. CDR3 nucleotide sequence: TGTGCCAGTAGTATCCCGGGACAGGGGAGCGAGCAGTACTTC.

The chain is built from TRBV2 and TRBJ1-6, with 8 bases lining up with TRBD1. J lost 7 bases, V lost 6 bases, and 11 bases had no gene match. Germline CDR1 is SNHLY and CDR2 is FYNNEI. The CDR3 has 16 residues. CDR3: CASRTWTGFGNSPLHF. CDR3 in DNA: TGTGCCAGCAGGACCTGGACAGGGTTCGGCAATTCACCCCTCCACTTT.

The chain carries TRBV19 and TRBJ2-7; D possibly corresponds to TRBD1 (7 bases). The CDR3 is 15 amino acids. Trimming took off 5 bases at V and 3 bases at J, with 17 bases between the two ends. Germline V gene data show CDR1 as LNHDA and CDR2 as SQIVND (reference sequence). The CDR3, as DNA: TGTGCCAGTAGTGCGTACAGGGGACTTTACTACGAGCAGTACTTC. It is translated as CASSAYRGLYYEQYF.

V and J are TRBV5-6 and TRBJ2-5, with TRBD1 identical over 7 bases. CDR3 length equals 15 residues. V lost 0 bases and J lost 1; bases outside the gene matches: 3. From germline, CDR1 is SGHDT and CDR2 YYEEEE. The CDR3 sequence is CASSLAQGIQETQYF. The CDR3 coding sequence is TGTGCCAGCAGCTTGGCACAGGGGATCCAAGAGACCCAGTACTTC.

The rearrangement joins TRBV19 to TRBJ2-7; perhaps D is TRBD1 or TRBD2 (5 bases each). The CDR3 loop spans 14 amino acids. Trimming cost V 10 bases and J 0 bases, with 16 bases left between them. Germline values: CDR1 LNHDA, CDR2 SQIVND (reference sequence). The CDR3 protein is CATQSGTSSYEQYF. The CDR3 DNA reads TGTGCCACCCAATCTGGGACCAGCTCCTACGAGCAGTACTTC.

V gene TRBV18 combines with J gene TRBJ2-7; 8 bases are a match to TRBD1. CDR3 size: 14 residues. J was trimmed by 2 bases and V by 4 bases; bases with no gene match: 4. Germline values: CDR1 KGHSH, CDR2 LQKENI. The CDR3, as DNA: TGTGCCAGCTCACAACAGGGGGACGCCTACGAGCAGTACTTC. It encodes CASSQQGDAYEQYF.

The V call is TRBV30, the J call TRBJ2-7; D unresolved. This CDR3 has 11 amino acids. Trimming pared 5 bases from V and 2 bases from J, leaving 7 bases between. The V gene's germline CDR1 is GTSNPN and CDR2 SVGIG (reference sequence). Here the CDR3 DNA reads TGTGCCTGGCAGGACCCCTACGAGCAGTACTTC. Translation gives CAWQDPYEQYF.

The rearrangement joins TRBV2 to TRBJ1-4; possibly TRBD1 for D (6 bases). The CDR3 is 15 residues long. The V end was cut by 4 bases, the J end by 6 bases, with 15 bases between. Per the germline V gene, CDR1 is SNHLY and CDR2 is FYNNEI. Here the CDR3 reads CASSAVTGPYEKLFF. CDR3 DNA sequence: TGTGCCAGCAGTGCCGTTACAGGGCCTTATGAAAAACTGTTTTTT.

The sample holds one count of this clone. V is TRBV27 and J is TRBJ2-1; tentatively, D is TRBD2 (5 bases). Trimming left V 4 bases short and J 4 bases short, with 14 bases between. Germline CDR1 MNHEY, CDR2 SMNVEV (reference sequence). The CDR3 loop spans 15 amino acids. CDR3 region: CASSSPGDIYNEQFF. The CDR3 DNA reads TGTGCCAGCAGTTCCCCCGGGGATATTTACAATGAGCAGTTCTTC.

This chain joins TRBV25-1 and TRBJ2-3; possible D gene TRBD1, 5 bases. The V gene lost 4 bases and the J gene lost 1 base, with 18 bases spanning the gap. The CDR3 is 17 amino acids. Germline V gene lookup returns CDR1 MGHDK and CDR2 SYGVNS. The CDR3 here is CASSAWGGFKGTDTQYF. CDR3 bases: TGTGCCAGCAGTGCCTGGGGCGGATTTAAGGGCACAGATACGCAGTATTTT.

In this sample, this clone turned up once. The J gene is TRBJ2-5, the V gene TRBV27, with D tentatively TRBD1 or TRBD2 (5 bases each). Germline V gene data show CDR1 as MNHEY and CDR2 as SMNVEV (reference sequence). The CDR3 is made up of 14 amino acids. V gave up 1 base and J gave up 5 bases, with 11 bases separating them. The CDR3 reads CASSLLGRDETQYF. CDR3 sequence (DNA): TGTGCCAGCAGTTTATTGGGCAGGGACGAGACCCAGTACTTC.

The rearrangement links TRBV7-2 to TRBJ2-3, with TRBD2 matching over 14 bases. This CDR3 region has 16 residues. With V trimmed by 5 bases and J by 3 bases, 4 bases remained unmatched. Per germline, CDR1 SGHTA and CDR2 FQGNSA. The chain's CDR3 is CASSKRTSGRTDTQYF. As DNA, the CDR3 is TGTGCCAGCAGCAAAAGGACTAGCGGGAGGACAGATACGCAGTATTTT.

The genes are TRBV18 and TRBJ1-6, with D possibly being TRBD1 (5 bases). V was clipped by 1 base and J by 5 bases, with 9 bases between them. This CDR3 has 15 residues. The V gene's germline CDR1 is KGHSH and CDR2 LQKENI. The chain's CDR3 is CASSPLLGDNSPLHF. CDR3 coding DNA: TGTGCCAGCTCACCACTCTTGGGGGATAATTCACCCCTCCACTTT.

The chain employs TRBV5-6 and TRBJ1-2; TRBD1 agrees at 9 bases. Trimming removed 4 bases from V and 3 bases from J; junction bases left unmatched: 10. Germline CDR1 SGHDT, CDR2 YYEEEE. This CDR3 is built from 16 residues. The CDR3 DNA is TGTGCCAGCAGCGCCGGGACAGGGCTAGGGGACTATGGCTACACCTTC. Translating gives CASSAGTGLGDYGYTF.

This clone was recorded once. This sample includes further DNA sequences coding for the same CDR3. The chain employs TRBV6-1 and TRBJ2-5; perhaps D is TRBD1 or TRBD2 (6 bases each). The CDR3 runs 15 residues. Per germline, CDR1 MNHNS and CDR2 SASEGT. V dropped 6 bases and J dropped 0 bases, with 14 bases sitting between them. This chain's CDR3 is CASSGGQTYQETQYF. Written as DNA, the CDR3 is TGTGCCAGCAGCGGGGGCCAAACGTACCAAGAGACCCAGTACTTC.